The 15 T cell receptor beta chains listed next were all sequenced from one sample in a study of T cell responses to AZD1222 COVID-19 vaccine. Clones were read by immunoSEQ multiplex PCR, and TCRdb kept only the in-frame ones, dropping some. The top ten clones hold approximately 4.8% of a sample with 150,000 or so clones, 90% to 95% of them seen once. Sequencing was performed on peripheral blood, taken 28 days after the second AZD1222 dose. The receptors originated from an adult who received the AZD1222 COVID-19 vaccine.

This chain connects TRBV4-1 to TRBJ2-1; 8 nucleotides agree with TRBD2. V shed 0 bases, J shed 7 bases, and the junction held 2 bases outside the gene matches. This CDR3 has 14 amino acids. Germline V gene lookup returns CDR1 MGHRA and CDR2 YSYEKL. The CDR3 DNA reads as TGCGCCAGCAGCCAAGATAGCGGGAATAATGAGCAGTTCTTC. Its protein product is CASSQDSGNNEQFF.

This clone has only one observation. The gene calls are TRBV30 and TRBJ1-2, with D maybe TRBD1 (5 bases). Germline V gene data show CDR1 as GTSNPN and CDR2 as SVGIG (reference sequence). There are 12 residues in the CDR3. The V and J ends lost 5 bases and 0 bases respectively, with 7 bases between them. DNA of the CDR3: TGTGCCTGGCAGACAGCTAACTATGGCTACACCTTC. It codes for CAWQTANYGYTF.

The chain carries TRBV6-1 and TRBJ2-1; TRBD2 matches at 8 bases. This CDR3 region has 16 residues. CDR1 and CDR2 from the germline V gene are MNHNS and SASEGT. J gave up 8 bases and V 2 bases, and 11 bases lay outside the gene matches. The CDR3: CASSESGAGDKYEQFF. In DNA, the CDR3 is TGTGCCAGCAGTGAATCGGGAGCGGGAGATAAGTATGAGCAGTTCTTC.

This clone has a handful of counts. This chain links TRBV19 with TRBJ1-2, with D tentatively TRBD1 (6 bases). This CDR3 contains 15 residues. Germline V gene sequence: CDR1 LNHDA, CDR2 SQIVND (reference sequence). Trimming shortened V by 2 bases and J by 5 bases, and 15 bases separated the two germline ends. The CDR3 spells CASSIQKTGFYGYTF. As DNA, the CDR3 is TGTGCCAGTAGTATACAAAAGACAGGCTTTTATGGCTACACCTTC.

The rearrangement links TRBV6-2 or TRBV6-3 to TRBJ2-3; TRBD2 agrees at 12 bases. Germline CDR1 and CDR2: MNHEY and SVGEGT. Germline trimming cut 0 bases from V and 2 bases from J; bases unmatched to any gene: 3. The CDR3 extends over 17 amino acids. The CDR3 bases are TGTGCCAGCAGTTACTCCGGACTAGCGGGGTCCACAGATACGCAGTATTTT. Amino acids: CASSYSGLAGSTDTQYF.

The DNA for the CDR3 is TGTGCCAGCAGTGTCTTTGCGGGAGAAACCTACGAGCAGTACTTC. This gives the protein CASSVFAGETYEQYF. This chain links TRBV2 with TRBJ2-7; 7 bases map to TRBD2. Germline values: CDR1 SNHLY, CDR2 FYNNEI. V trimming: 4 bases; J trimming: 2 bases; junction bases outside the gene matches: 8. CDR3 size: 15 residues.

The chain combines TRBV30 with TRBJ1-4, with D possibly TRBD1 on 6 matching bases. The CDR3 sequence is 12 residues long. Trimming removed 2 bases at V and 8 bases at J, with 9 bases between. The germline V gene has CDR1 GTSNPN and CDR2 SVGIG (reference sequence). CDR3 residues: CAWSKGVEKLFF. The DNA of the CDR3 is TGTGCCTGGAGTAAGGGGGTGGAAAAACTGTTTTTT.

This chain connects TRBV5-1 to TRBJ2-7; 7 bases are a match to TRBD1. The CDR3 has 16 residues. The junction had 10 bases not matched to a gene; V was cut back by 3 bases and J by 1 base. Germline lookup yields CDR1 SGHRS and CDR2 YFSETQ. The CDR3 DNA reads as TGCGCCAGCAGCTCCCTGGGGACAGATGGATCCTACGAGCAGTACTTC. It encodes CASSSLGTDGSYEQYF.

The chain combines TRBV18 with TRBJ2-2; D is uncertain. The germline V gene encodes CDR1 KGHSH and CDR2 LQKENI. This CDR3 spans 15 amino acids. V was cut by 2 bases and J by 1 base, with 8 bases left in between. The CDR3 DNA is TGTGCCAGCTCACCATCATCCCAGAACACCGGGGAGCTGTTTTTT. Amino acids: CASSPSSQNTGELFF.

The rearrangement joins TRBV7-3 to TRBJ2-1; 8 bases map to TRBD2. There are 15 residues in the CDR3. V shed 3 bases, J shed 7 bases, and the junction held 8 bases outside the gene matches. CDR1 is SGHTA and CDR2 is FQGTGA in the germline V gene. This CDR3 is CASSLSGSLSNEQFF. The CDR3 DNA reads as TGTGCCAGCAGCTTGAGCGGGAGTTTATCTAATGAGCAGTTCTTC.

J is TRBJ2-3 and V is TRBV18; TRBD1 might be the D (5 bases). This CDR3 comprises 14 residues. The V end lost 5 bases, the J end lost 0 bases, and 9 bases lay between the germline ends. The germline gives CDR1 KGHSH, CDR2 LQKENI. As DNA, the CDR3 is TGTGCCAGCTCAATGACAGCGAGCACAGATACGCAGTATTTT. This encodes CASSMTASTDTQYF. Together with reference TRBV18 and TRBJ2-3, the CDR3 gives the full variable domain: NAGVMQNPRHLVRRRGQEARLRCSPMKGHSHVYWYRQLPEEGLKFMVYLQKENIIDESGMPKERFSAEFPKEGPSILRIQQVVRGDSAAYFCASSMTASTDTQYFGPGTRLTVL.

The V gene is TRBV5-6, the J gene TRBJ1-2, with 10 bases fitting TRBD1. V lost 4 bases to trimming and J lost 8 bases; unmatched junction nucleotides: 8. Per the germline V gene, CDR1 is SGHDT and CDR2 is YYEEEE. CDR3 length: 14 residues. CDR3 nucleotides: TGTGCCAGCAGCCCCGACAGGGGGCTTGGGGGCTACACCTTC. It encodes CASSPDRGLGGYTF.

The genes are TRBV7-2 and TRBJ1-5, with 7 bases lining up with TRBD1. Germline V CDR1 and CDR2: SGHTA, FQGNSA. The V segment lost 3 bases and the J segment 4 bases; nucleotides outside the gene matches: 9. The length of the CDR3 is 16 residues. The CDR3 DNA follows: TGTGCCAGCAGCTTTTTGGTGACAGGGAGGAATCAGCCCCAGCATTTT. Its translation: CASSFLVTGRNQPQHF.

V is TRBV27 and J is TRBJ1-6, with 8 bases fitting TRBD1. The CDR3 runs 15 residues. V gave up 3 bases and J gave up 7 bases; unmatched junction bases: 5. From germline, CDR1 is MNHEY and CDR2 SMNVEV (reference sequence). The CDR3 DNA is TGTGCCAGCAGTTTTCAGCAGGGGGCGAATTCACCCCTCCACTTT. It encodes CASSFQQGANSPLHF.

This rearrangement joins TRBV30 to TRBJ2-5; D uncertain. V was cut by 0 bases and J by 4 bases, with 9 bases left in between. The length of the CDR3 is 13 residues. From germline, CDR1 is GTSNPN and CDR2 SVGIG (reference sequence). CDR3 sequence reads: CAWSVRRVETQYF. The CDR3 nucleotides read TGTGCCTGGAGTGTACGAAGAGTAGAGACCCAGTACTTC.